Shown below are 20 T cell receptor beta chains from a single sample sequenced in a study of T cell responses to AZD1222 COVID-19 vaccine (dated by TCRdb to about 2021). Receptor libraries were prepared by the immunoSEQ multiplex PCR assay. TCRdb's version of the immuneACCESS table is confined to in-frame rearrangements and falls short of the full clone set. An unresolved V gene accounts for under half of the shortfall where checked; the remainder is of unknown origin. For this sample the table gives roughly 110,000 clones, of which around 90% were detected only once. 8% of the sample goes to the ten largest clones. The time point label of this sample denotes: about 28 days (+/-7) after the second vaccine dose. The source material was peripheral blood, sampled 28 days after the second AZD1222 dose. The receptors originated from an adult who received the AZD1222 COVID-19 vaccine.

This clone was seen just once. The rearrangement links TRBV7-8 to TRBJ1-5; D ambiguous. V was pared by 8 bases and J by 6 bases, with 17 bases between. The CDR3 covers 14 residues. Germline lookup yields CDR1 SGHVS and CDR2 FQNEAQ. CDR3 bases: TGTGCCAGCGGGAGTTCGGAAATGGGTCAGCCCCAGCATTTT. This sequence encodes CASGSSEMGQPQHF.

The CDR3, as DNA: TGTGCCCCCTATTGTGATGAAAAACTGTTTTTT. Protein sequence: CAPYCDEKLFF. The chain carries TRBV24-1 and TRBJ1-4; D gene uncertain. CDR1 KGHDR and CDR2 SFDVKD come from the germline V gene. The V gene lost 12 bases and the J gene lost 6 bases, with 10 bases spanning the gap. The CDR3 loop spans 11 amino acids.

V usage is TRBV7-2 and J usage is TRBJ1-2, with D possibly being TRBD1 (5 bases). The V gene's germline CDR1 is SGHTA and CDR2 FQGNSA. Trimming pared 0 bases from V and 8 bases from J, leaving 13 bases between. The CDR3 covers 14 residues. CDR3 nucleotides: TGTGCCAGCAGCTTAGCACAGGCATCTATCGGCTACACCTTC. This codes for CASSLAQASIGYTF.

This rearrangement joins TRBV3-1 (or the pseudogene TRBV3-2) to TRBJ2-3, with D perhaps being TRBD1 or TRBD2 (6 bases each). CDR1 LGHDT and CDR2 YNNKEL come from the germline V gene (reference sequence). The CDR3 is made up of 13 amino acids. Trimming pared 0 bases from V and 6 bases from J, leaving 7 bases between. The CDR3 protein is CASSQEGGDTQYF. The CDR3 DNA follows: TGTGCCAGCAGCCAAGAGGGGGGCGATACGCAGTATTTT.

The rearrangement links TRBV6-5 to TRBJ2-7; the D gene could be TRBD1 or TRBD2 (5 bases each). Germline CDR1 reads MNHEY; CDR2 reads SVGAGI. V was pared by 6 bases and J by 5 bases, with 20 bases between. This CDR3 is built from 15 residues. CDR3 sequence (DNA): TGTGCCAGCAGCCTAGGCCTCGGGACGGTCCACGAGCAGTACTTC. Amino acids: CASSLGLGTVHEQYF.

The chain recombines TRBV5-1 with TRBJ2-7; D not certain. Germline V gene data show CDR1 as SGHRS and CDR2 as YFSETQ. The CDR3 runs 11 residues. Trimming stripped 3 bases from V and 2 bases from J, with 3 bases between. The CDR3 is CASSSTYEQYF. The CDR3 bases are TGCGCCAGCAGCTCAACCTACGAGCAGTACTTC.

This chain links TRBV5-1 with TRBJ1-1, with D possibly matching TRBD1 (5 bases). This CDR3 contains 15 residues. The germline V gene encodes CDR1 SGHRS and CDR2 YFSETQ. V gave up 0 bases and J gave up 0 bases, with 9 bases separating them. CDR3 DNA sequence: TGCGCCAGCAGCTTGGGGGGCACGATGAACACTGAAGCTTTCTTT. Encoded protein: CASSLGGTMNTEAFF. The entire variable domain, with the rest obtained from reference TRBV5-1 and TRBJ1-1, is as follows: KAGVTQTPRYLIKTRGQQVTLSCSPISGHRSVSWYQQTPGQGLQFLFEYFSETQRNKGNFPGRFSGRQFSNSRSEMNVSTLELGDSALYLCASSLGGTMNTEAFFGQGTRLTVV.

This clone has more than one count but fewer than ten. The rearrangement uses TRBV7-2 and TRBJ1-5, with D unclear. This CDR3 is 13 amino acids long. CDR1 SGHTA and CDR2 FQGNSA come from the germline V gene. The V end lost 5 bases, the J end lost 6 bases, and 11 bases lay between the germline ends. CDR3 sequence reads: CASSPAARQPQHF. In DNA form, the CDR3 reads TGTGCCAGCAGCCCCGCCGCGCGTCAGCCCCAGCATTTT. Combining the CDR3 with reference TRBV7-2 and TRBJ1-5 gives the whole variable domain GAGVSQSPSNKVTEKGKDVELRCDPISGHTALYWYRQSLGQGLEFLIYFQGNSAPDKSGLPSDRFSAERTGGSVSTLTIQRTQQEDSAVYLCASSPAARQPQHFGDGTRLSIL.

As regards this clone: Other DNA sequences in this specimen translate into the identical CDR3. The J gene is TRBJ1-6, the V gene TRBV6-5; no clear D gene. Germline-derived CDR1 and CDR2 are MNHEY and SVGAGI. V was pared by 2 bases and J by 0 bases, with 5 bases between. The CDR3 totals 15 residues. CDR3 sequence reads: CASSYGSSYNSPLHF. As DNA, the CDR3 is TGTGCCAGCAGTTACGGGAGCTCCTATAATTCACCCCTCCACTTT.

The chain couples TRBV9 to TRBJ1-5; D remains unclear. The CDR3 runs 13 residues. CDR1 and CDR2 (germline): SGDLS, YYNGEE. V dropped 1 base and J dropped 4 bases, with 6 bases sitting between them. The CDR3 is CASSVSGNQPQHF. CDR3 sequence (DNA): TGTGCCAGCAGCGTATCGGGTAATCAGCCCCAGCATTTT.

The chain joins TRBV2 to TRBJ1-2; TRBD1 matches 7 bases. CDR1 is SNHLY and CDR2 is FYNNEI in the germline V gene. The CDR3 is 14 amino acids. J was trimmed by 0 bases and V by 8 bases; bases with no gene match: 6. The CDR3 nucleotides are TGTGCCAGCGGAGGGGGCAGAGCTAACTATGGCTACACCTTC. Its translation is CASGGGRANYGYTF.

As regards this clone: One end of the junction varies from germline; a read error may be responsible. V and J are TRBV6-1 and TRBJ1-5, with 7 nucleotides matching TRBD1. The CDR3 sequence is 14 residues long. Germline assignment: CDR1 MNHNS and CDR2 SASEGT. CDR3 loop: CASREDRANQPQHF. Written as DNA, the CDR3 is TGTGCCAGCAGAGAAGACAGGGCCAATCAGCCCCAGCATTTT.

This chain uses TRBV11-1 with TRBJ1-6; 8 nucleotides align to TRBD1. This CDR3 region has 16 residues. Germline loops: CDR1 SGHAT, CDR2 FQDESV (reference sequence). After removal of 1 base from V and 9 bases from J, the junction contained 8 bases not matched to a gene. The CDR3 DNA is TGTGCCAGCAGCTTAGAGGGCCAGGGGGCTGCTTCACCCCTCCACTTT. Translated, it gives CASSLEGQGAASPLHF.

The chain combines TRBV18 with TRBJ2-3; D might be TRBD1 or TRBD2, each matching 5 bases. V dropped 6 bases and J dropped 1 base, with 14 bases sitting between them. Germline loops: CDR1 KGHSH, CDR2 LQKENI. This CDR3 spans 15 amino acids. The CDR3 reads CASSREVGGTDTQYF. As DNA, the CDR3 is TGTGCCAGCTCCCGCGAGGTGGGGGGCACAGATACGCAGTATTTT.

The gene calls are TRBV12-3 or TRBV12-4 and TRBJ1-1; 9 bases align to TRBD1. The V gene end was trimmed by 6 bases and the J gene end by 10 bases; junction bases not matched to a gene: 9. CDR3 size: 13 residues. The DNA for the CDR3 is TGTGCCAGCAGCCTACAGGGGGCGGTGGGAGCTTTCTTT. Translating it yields CASSLQGAVGAFF.

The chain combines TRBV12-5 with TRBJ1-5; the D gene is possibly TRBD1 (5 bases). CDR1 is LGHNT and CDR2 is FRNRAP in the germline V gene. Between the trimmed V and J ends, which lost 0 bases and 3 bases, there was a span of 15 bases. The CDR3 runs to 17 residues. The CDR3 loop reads CASGLVLGSGINQPQHF. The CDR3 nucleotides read TGTGCTAGTGGTTTGGTACTGGGTTCAGGGATCAATCAGCCCCAGCATTTT.

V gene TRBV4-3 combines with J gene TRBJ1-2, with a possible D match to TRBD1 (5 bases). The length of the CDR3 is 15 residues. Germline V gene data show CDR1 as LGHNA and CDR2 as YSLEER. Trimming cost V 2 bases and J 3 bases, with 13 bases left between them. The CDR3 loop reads CASSQRTLGDYGYTF. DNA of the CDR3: TGCGCCAGCAGCCAAAGAACCCTGGGGGACTATGGCTACACCTTC.

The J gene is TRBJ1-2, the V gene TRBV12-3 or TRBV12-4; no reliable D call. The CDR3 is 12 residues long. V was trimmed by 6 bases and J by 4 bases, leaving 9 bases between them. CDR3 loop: CASSQNRYGYTF. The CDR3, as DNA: TGTGCCAGCAGCCAGAACCGCTATGGCTACACCTTC.

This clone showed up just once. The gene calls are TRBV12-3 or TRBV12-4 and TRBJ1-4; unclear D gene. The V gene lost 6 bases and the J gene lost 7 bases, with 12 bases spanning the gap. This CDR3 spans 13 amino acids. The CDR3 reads CASRLIVGEKLFF. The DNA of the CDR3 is TGTGCCAGCAGGTTAATAGTTGGTGAAAAACTGTTTTTT.

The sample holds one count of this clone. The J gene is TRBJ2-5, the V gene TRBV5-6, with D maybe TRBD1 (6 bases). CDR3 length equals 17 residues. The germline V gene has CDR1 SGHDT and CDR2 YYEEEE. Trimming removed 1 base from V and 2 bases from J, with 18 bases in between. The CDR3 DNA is TGTGCCAGCAGCTTGTACCACGGCAGGGGCGTACAAGAGACCCAGTACTTC. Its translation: CASSLYHGRGVQETQYF.